A single T cell receptor (beta chain) is shown here with its context. As yet, its antigen is unknown. The record originates from a study of OX40 agonist ivuxolimab in advanced cancers. General study results and limits: Low normalized T-cell clonal expansion also characterized some of the nonresponders.

Here immunoSEQ multiplex PCR was the method, and the copy in TCRdb shows in-frame clones only, minus some. This table holds tens of thousands of clones, about 86% found once. Germline V lookup: CDR1 KGHSH, CDR2 LQKENI. The CDR3 is 16 residues long. The V gene lost 3 bases and the J gene lost 2 bases, with 16 bases spanning the gap. The V call is TRBV18, the J call TRBJ1-2; TRBD1 might be the D (6 bases). The source is an adult with an advanced solid tumor such as melanoma, head and neck, liver or kidney cancer. The sequencing used CD4+ or CD8+ T cells sorted from blood, collected in a trial of the OX40 agonist ivuxolimab. As DNA, the CDR3 is TGTGCCAGCTCACCGGAATCAAGACAGGTGAACTATGGCTACACCTTC. This codes for CASSPESRQVNYGYTF.